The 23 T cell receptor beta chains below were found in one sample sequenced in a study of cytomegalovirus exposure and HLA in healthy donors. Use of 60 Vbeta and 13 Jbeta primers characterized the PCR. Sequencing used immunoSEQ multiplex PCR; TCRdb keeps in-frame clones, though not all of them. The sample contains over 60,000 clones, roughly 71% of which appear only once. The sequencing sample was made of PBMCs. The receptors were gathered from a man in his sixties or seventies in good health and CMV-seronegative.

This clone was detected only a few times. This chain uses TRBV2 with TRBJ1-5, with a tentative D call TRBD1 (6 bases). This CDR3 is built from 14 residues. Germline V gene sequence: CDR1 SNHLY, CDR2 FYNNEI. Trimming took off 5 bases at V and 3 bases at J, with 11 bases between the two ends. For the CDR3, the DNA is TGTGCCAGCAGTCCACAGGGAATCAATCAGCCCCAGCATTTT. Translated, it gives CASSPQGINQPQHF.

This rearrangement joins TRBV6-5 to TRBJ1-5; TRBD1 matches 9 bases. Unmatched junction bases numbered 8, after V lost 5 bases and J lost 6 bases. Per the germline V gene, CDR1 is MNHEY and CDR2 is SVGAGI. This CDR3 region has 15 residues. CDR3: CASSRDRAVGQPQHF. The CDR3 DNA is TGTGCCAGCAGTCGGGACAGGGCCGTCGGTCAGCCCCAGCATTTT.

The CDR3 here is CASNTGSLSNTGELFF. CDR3 nucleotides: TGCGCCAGCAATACAGGGTCCCTTTCGAACACCGGGGAGCTGTTTTTT. The V call is TRBV5-1, the J call TRBJ2-2, with D possibly TRBD1 on 6 matching bases. The CDR3 runs to 16 residues. Trimming stripped 6 bases from V and 0 bases from J, with 15 bases between. From germline, CDR1 is SGHRS and CDR2 YFSETQ. Supplemented by reference TRBV5-1 and TRBJ2-2, the full variable domain reads KAGVTQTPRYLIKTRGQQVTLSCSPISGHRSVSWYQQTPGQGLQFLFEYFSETQRNKGNFPGRFSGRQFSNSRSEMNVSTLELGDSALYLCASNTGSLSNTGELFFGEGSRLTVL.

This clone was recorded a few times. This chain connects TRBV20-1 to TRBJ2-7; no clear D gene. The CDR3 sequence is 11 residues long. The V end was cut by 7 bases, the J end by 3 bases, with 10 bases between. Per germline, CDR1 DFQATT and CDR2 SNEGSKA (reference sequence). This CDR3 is CSGQESYEQYF. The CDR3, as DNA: TGCAGTGGCCAGGAAAGCTACGAGCAGTACTTC.

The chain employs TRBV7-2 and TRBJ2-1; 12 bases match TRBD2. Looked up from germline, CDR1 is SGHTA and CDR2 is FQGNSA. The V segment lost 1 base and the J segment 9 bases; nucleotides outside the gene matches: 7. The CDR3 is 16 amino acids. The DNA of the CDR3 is TGTGCCAGCAGCTTAGTAATGGGACTAGCGGGCTCTGAGCAGTTCTTC. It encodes CASSLVMGLAGSEQFF.

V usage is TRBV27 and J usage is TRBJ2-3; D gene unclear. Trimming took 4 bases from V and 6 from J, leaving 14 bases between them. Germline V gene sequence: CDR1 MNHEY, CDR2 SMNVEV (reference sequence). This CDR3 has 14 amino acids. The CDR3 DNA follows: TGTGCCAGCAGTTCGCTAGTAAGTGGGGATACGCAGTATTTT. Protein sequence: CASSSLVSGDTQYF.

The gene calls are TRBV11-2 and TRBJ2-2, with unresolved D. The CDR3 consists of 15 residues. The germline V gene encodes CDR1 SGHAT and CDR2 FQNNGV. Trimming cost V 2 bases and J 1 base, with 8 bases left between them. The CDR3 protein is CASSLLPLNTGELFF. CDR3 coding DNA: TGTGCCAGCAGCTTACTCCCTTTGAACACCGGGGAGCTGTTTTTT.

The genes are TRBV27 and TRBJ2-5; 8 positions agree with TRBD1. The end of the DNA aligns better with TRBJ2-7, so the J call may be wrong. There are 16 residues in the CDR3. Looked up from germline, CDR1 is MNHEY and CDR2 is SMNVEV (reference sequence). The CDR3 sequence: CASSFPSTGGLREQYF. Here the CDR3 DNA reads TGTGCCAGCAGTTTTCCGAGCACAGGGGGATTGCGCGAGCAGTACTTC.

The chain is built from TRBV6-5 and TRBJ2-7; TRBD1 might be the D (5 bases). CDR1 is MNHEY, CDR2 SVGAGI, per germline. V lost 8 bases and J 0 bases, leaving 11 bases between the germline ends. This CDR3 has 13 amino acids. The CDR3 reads CASRRVNSYEQYF. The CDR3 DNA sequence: TGTGCCAGCCGCAGGGTCAACTCCTACGAGCAGTACTTC.

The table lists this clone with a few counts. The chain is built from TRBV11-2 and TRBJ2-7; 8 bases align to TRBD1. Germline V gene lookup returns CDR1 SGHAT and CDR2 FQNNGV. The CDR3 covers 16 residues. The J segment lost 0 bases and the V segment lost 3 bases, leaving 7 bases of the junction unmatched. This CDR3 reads CASSFPGGLPSYEQYF. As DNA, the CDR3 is TGTGCCAGCAGCTTCCCAGGGGGCTTACCCTCCTACGAGCAGTACTTC.

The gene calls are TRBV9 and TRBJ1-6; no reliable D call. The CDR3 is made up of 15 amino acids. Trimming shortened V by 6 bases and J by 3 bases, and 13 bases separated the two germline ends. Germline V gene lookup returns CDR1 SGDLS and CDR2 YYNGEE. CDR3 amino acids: CASTPGGGYNSPLHF. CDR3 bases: TGTGCCAGCACCCCCGGCGGAGGCTATAATTCACCCCTCCACTTT.

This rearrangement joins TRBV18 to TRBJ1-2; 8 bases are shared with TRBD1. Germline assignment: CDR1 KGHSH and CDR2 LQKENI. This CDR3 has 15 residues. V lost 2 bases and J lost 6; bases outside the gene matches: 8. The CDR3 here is CASSPFGQGEHGYTF. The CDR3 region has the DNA TGTGCCAGCTCACCATTCGGACAGGGTGAGCATGGCTACACCTTC.

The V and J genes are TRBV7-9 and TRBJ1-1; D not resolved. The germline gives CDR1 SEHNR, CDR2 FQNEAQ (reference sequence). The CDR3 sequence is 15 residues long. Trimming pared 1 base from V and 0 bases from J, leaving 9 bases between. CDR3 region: CASSLEYRLNTEAFF. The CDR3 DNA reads TGTGCCAGCAGCTTAGAGTACAGATTGAACACTGAAGCTTTCTTT.

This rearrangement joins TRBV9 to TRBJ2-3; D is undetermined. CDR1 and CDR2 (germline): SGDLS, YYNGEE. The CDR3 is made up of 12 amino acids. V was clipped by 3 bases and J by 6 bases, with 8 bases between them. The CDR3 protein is CASSAEMDTQYF. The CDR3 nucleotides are TGTGCCAGCAGCGCAGAAATGGATACGCAGTATTTT.

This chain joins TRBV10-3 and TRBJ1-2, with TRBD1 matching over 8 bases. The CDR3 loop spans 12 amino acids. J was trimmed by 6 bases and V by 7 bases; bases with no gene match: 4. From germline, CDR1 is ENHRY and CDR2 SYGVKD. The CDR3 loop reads CAIMDRENGYTF. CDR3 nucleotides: TGTGCCATCATGGACAGGGAAAATGGCTACACCTTC.

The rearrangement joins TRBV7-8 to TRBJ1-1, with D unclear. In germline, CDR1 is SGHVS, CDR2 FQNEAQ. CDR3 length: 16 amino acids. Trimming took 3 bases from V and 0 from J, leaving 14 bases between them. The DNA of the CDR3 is TGTGCCAGCAGCTTTCCTGGGAGTCTCATGAACACTGAAGCTTTCTTT. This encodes CASSFPGSLMNTEAFF.

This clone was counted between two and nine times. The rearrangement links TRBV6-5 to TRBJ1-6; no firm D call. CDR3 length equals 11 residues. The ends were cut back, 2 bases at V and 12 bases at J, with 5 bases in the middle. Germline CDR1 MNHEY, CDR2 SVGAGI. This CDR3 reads CASSYREPLHF. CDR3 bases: TGTGCCAGCAGTTACAGAGAACCCCTCCACTTT.

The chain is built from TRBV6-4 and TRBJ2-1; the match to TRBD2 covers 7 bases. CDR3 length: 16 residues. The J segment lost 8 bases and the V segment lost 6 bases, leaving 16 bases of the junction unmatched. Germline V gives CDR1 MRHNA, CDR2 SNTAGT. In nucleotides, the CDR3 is TGTGCCAGCAGCGCCTACGGGACTATACAGTTCGATGAGCAGTTCTTC. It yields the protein CASSAYGTIQFDEQFF.

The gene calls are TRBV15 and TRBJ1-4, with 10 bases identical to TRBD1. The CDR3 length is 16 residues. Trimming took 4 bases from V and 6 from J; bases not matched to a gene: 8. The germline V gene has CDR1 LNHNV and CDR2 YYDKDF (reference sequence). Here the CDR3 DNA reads TGTGCCACCAGCACGACCAGGACAGGGGGAGATGAAAAACTGTTTTTT. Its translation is CATSTTRTGGDEKLFF.

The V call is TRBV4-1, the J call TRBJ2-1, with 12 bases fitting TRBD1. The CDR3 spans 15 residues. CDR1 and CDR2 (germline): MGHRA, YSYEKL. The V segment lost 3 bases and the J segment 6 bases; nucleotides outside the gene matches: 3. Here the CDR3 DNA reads TGCGCCAGCAGCCATAGGGACAGGGGGCCCAATGAGCAGTTCTTC. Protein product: CASSHRDRGPNEQFF.

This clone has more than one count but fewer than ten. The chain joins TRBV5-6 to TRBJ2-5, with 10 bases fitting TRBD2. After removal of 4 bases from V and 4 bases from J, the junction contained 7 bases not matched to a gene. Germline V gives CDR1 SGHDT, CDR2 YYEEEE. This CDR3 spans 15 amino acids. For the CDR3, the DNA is TGTGCCAGCAGCGGACTACGACTAGCGGGAGAGACCCAGTACTTC. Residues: CASSGLRLAGETQYF.

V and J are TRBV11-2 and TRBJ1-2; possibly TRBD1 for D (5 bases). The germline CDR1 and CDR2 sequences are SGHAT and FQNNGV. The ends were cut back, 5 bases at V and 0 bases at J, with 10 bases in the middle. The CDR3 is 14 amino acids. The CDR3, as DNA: TGTGCCAGCAGCGGCGGGGGATCTAACTATGGCTACACCTTC. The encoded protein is CASSGGGSNYGYTF.

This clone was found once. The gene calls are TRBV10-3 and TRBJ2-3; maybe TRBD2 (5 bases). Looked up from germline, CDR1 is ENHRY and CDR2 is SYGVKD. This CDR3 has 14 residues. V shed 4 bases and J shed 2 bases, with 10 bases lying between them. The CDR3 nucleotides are TGTGCCATCAGTGGTTCTAGCCCCACAGATACGCAGTATTTT. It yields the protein CAISGSSPTDTQYF.